This TCR beta chain was obtained from a study of technical replicates of blood from a handful of donors. The protocol was immunoSEQ multiplex PCR, while the TCRdb copy is restricted to in-frame clones and leaves out a portion. The sample consists of approximately 70,000 clones, nearly 98% of them appearing once. Sequences were obtained from T cells isolated from PBMCs. The receptor was derived from a human donor in good health.

The CDR3: CASKLAGGFHNEQFF. Written as DNA, the CDR3 is TGTGCCAGCAAGTTGGCGGGAGGGTTCCACAATGAGCAGTTCTTC. The rearrangement joins TRBV28 to TRBJ2-1; 9 nucleotides line up with TRBD2. The CDR3 has 15 amino acids. Germline assignment: CDR1 MDHEN and CDR2 SYDVKM. The junction had 9 bases not matched to a gene; V was cut back by 7 bases and J by 5 bases.